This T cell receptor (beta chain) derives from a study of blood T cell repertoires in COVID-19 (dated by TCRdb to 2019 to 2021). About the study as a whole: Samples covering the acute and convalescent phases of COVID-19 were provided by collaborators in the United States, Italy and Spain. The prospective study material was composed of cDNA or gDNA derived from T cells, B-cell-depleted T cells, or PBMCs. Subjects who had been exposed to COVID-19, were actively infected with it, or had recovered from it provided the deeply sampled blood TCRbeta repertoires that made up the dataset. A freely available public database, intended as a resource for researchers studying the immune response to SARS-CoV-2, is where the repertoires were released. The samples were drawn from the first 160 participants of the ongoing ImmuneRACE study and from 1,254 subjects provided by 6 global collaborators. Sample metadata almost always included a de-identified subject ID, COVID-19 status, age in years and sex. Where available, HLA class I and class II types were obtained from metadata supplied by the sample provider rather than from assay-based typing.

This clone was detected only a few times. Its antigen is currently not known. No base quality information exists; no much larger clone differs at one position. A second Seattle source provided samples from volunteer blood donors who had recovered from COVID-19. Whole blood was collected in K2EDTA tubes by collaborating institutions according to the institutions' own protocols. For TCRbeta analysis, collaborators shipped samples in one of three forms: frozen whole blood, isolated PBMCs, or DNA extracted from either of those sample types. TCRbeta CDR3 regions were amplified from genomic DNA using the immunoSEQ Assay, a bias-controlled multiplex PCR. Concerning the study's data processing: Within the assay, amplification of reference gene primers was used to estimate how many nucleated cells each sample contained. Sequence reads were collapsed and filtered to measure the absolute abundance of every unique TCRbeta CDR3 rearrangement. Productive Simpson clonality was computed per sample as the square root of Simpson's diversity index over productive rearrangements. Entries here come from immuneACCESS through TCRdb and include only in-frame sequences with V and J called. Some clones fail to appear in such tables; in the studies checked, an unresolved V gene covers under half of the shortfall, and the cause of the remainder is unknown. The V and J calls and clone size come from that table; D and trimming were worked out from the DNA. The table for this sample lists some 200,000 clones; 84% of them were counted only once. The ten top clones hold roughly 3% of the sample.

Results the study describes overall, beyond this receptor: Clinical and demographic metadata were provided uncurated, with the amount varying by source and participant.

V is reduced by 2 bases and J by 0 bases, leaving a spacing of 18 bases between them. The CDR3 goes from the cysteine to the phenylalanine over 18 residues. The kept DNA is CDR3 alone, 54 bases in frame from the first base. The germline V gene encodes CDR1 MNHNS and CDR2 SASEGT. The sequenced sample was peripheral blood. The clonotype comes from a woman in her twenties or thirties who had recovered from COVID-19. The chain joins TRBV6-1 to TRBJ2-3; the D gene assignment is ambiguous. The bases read TGTGCCAGCAGTGAAAAATCCATCAAAGCGTTCAGCACAGATACGCAGTATTTT. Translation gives CASSEKSIKAFSTDTQYF.